The sequence of this T cell receptor beta chain was determined in a study of T cells in Graves' hyperthyroidism and ophthalmopathy. Study-level results: Model-based prediction identified ophthalmopathy a median roughly 6.1 months prior to its onset.

Using RNA transcripts as the source, TCR beta CDR3 regions were amplified. RT-PCR in the first round (using the HTBI primer set) targeted the TCR CDR3. TCRdb redid the calling of the multiplex PCR reads with MiXCR, one entry per CDR3 protein. Altogether roughly 420,000 distinct CDR3 sequences are present, about 13% being singletons, with the ten largest covering roughly 4.8%. Disease duration under 2 months; hyperthyroidism patients were aged 18 to 65. Details on this clonotype: Its antigen remains unidentified.

With V trimmed by 6 bases and J by 5 bases, 6 bases remained unmatched. The V gene's germline CDR1 is DFQATT and CDR2 SNEGSKA (reference sequence). The CDR3 is made up of 14 amino acids. The clonotype originates from a woman aged 18-29 years with Graves' hyperthyroidism. The J gene is TRBJ2-1, the V gene TRBV20-1, with 11 bases identical to TRBD2. Sequenced input: blood. CDR3 bases: TGCAGTGCCCCACGTAGCGGGAGGGACAATGAGCAGTTCTTC. Residues: CSAPRSGRDNEQFF.